This T cell receptor (beta chain) was retrieved from a study of blood T cell repertoires in COVID-19. Across the whole study: The samples span acute and convalescent COVID-19 from the United States, Italy and Spain. PBMCs, B-cell-depleted T cells, or T cells provided the cDNA or gDNA that made up the material.

Original processing notes: Amplification from reference gene primers served as the basis for estimated nucleated cell counts. Clones were sequenced by immunoSEQ multiplex PCR, and TCRdb holds only the in-frame ones, with some missing. The DNA gave D and trimming, while V, J and clone size come from that table. The table shows around 170,000 clones, with roughly 87% occurring only once. Germline-derived CDR1 and CDR2 are SGHRS and YFSETQ. The CDR3 covers 15 residues. The V segment lost 4 bases and the J segment 4 bases; nucleotides outside the gene matches: 9. This TCR came from a man younger than 35 who had recovered from COVID-19. The sample taken for sequencing was peripheral blood. This chain joins TRBV5-1 and TRBJ2-7; TRBD2 agrees at 9 bases. The CDR3 DNA follows: TGCGCCAGCAGCCAGTATAGCGGGAGCGTATACGAGCAGTACTTC. Encoded protein: CASSQYSGSVYEQYF.